This T cell receptor (beta chain) was recorded in a study of blood T cell repertoires in COVID-19. Whole-study context: The United States, Italy and Spain provided the acute and convalescent COVID-19 samples.

This clone was counted once. Generated by immunoSEQ multiplex PCR, the TCRdb table keeps only in-frame clones and is missing some. The data show about 380,000 clones, with 85% seen just once and roughly 3.9% held by the top ten. The CDR3 sequence is 17 residues long. Germline loops: CDR1 SGDLS, CDR2 YYNGEE. The V gene lost 0 bases and the J gene lost 1 base, with 13 bases spanning the gap. The chain combines TRBV9 with TRBJ2-2; D not resolved. The source material was peripheral blood. The clonotype originates from a woman younger than 35 with acute or convalescent COVID-19. CDR3 loop: CASSVGSSTRNTGELFF. The CDR3 bases are TGTGCCAGCAGCGTAGGATCGTCCACACGGAACACCGGGGAGCTGTTTTTT.